This TCR beta chain derives from a study of T cells expressing NK-cell markers. The study, taken as a whole, reports: Among CD8+ T cells from about six donors, dominant NKG2C+ clonotypes accounted for about 1.0-7.0%.

On this clonotype: The target antigen is unknown.

Germline values: CDR1 SQVTM, CDR2 ANQGSEA. The CDR3 loop spans 16 amino acids. Reanalyzing the 5' RACE reads, TCRdb keeps one entry per CDR3 protein, without DNA. Its listing shows about 550,000 distinct CDR3 sequences. The sequenced sample consisted of blood T cells: a sorted CD56 or NKG2C T cell subset, CD4+ or CD8+ T cells, or bulk PBMC T cells (not recorded which). V usage is TRBV29-1 and J usage is TRBJ2-3; TCRdb selects TRBD2, and the lack of DNA leaves this call unchecked. This clonotype was obtained from a man aged 18-30 years in good health. Here the CDR3 reads CSVDGIERENWDTQYF.